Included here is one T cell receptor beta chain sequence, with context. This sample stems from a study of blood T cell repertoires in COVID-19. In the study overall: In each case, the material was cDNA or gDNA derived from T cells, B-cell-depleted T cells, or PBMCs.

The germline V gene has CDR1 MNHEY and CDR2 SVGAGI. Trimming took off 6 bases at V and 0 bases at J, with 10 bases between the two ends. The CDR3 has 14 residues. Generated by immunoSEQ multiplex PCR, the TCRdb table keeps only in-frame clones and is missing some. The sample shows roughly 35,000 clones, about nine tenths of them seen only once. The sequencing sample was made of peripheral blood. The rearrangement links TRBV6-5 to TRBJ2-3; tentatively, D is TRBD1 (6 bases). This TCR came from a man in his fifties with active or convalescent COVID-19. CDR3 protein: CASRFDRSTDTQYF. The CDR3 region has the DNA TGTGCCAGCAGATTCGACAGGAGCACAGATACGCAGTATTTT.